One and the same sample provided the 24 T cell receptor beta chains below, sequenced in a study of T cell changes during pregnancy in multiple sclerosis. Method: immunoSEQ multiplex PCR; TCRdb's copy keeps in-frame clones and lacks some. In the table there are about 50,000 clones, over 90% of which are singletons. The sample was CD4+ T cells from peripheral blood mononuclear cells, taken in the second trimester of pregnancy. Every receptor here comes from a female donor with multiple sclerosis, enrolled in a pregnancy study.

The genes are TRBV6-1 and TRBJ1-2, with no clear D. This CDR3 spans 15 amino acids. The V gene lost 0 bases and the J gene lost 0 bases, with 8 bases spanning the gap. CDR1 is MNHNS, CDR2 SASEGT, per germline. This chain's CDR3 is CASSEAPVANYGYTF. CDR3 nucleotide sequence: TGTGCCAGCAGTGAAGCGCCAGTTGCTAACTATGGCTACACCTTC.

This chain connects TRBV5-1 to TRBJ2-2; 7 nucleotides match TRBD1. V lost 0 bases to trimming and J lost 0 bases; unmatched junction nucleotides: 5. Per germline, CDR1 SGHRS and CDR2 YFSETQ. CDR3 length equals 17 residues. The CDR3, as DNA: TGCGCCAGCAGCTTGGGACAGGGAATCCCGAACACCGGGGAGCTGTTTTTT. It codes for CASSLGQGIPNTGELFF.

The chain joins TRBV6-5 to TRBJ1-2; perhaps TRBD1 as D (6 bases). The germline V gene encodes CDR1 MNHEY and CDR2 SVGAGI. The germline V and J ends were trimmed by 4 bases and 4 bases, with 10 bases remaining between them. This CDR3 is built from 13 residues. This chain's CDR3 is CASSSRGPYGYTF. The CDR3 bases are TGTGCCAGCAGTTCCAGGGGCCCCTATGGCTACACCTTC.

V usage is TRBV4-1 and J usage is TRBJ2-7; TRBD2 matches at 8 bases. The CDR3 totals 16 residues. With V trimmed by 4 bases and J by 0 bases, 8 bases remained unmatched. Germline lookup yields CDR1 MGHRA and CDR2 YSYEKL. As DNA, the CDR3 is TGCGCCAGCAGCCCTATTGAGCGGGGGAGCTCCTACGAGCAGTACTTC. Translating it yields CASSPIERGSSYEQYF.

This chain connects TRBV19 to TRBJ1-1; D may be TRBD1 (5 bases). There are 12 residues in the CDR3. Germline V gene sequence: CDR1 LNHDA, CDR2 SQIVND (reference sequence). The V end lost 6 bases, the J end lost 4 bases, and 9 bases lay between the germline ends. Here the CDR3 DNA reads TGTGCCAGTAGGTCGGGGGGCACTGAAGCTTTCTTT. This sequence encodes CASRSGGTEAFF.

This rearrangement joins TRBV5-5 to TRBJ2-3; TRBD2 matches at 7 bases. CDR1 and CDR2 from the germline V gene are SGHKS and YYEKEE (reference sequence). CDR3 size: 16 residues. The trim removed 4 bases at V and 2 bases at J, leaving 10 bases unmatched. For the CDR3, the DNA is TGTGCCAGCAGCGGGTACGCGGGGGTGTTCACAGATACGCAGTATTTT. As protein: CASSGYAGVFTDTQYF.

The V and J genes are TRBV9 and TRBJ2-4, with TRBD2 as a possible D gene (6 bases). There are 16 residues in the CDR3. With 2 bases removed from V and 5 bases from J, the gap between germline ends came to 17 bases. Germline lookup yields CDR1 SGDLS and CDR2 YYNGEE. The CDR3 nucleotides read TGTGCCAGCAGCGTTACTCCGTTGGGGGGACAAAACATTCAGTACTTC. Translation gives CASSVTPLGGQNIQYF. Full variable domain (rest looked up from reference TRBV9 and TRBJ2-4): DSGVTQTPKHLITATGQRVTLRCSPRSGDLSVYWYQQSLDQGLQFLIQYYNGEERAKGNILERFSAQQFPDLHSELNLSSLELGDSALYFCASSVTPLGGQNIQYFGAGTRLSVL.

V gene TRBV25-1 combines with J gene TRBJ1-2; no firm D call. Germline assignment: CDR1 MGHDK and CDR2 SYGVNS. The V end lost 5 bases, the J end lost 4 bases, and 14 bases lay between the germline ends. The CDR3 has 14 amino acids. CDR3 in DNA: TGTGCCAGCAGTTCCGACATGACCGGCTATGGCTACACCTTC. Amino acid sequence: CASSSDMTGYGYTF.

This clone appeared a single time. The chain carries TRBV15 and TRBJ1-1; 7 nucleotides match TRBD1. V lost 0 bases and J lost 5; bases outside the gene matches: 9. Germline CDR1 reads LNHNV; CDR2 reads YYDKDF (reference sequence). CDR3 length: 16 residues. CDR3 residues: CATSRDRQGVGTEAFF. The CDR3 bases are TGTGCCACCAGCAGAGATCGACAGGGTGTGGGTACTGAAGCTTTCTTT.

V gene TRBV19 combines with J gene TRBJ2-3; 8 bases are shared with TRBD2. V lost 6 bases to trimming and J lost 4 bases; unmatched junction nucleotides: 6. CDR3 size: 14 residues. Germline CDR1 is LNHDA and CDR2 is SQIVND (reference sequence). The CDR3 bases are TGTGCCAGTAGACGGCGGGGGGACGCAGATACGCAGTATTTT. It specifies CASRRRGDADTQYF.

The J gene is TRBJ2-3, the V gene TRBV19; TRBD2 aligns across 8 bases. Germline lookup yields CDR1 LNHDA and CDR2 SQIVND (reference sequence). CDR3 length equals 13 residues. V shed 0 bases and J 10 bases; nucleotides not matched to a gene: 3. CDR3 bases: TGTGCCAGTAGTATAGATCCGGGACTAGCGCAGTATTTT. Its translation: CASSIDPGLAQYF.

V is TRBV5-5 and J is TRBJ2-6; 7 bases fit TRBD1. Germline CDR1 reads SGHKS; CDR2 reads YYEKEE (reference sequence). This CDR3 has 16 amino acids. J lost 4 bases, V lost 4 bases, and 8 bases had no gene match. CDR3 coding DNA: TGTGCCAGCAGCCCAAATACAGGGGCCGGGGCCAACGTCCTGACTTTC. It encodes CASSPNTGAGANVLTF.

Only a few counts were recorded for this clone. V is TRBV9 and J is TRBJ2-3, with D possibly TRBD2 on 6 matching bases. The CDR3 is made up of 16 amino acids. V gave up 0 bases and J gave up 4 bases, with 15 bases separating them. Germline lookup yields CDR1 SGDLS and CDR2 YYNGEE. The CDR3 coding sequence is TGTGCCAGCAGCGTAGGAGGAGGGGAAGGCGCAGATACGCAGTATTTT. This codes for CASSVGGGEGADTQYF. Supplemented by reference TRBV9 and TRBJ2-3, the full variable domain reads DSGVTQTPKHLITATGQRVTLRCSPRSGDLSVYWYQQSLDQGLQFLIQYYNGEERAKGNILERFSAQQFPDLHSELNLSSLELGDSALYFCASSVGGGEGADTQYFGPGTRLTVL.

This clone occurred a few times. V usage is TRBV6-6 and J usage is TRBJ1-3, with 7 bases matching TRBD1. The CDR3 is 14 residues long. Germline CDR1 MNHNY, CDR2 SVGAGI (reference sequence). V dropped 6 bases and J dropped 0; count of bases not matched to a gene: 2. This CDR3 reads CASRGQLSGNTIYF. CDR3 nucleotide sequence: TGTGCCAGCAGGGGACAGCTCTCTGGAAACACCATATATTTT.

This clone has just one count. The chain carries TRBV30 and TRBJ1-5; 7 bases map to TRBD1. The germline V gene encodes CDR1 GTSNPN and CDR2 SVGIG (reference sequence). The CDR3 loop spans 14 amino acids. V dropped 1 base and J dropped 4; count of bases not matched to a gene: 4. The CDR3: CAWSGDSWNQPQHF. CDR3 DNA: TGTGCCTGGAGTGGGGACAGTTGGAATCAGCCCCAGCATTTT. Filled out from reference TRBV30 and TRBJ1-5, the complete variable domain reads SQTIHQWPATLVQPVGSPLSLECTVEGTSNPNLYWYRQAAGRGLQLLFYSVGIGQISSEVPQNLSASRPQDRQFILSSKKLLLSDSGFYLCAWSGDSWNQPQHFGDGTRLSIL.

The chain recombines TRBV27 with TRBJ2-2; D is ambiguous. The germline V and J ends were trimmed by 7 bases and 4 bases, with 16 bases remaining between them. The V gene's germline CDR1 is MNHEY and CDR2 SMNVEV (reference sequence). The CDR3 spans 15 residues. The CDR3 region is CASTPFGVSTGELFF. The CDR3 DNA is TGTGCCAGCACCCCCTTTGGAGTGTCCACCGGGGAGCTGTTTTTT.

V and J are TRBV7-3 and TRBJ1-2, with TRBD1 matching over 9 bases. Germline CDR1 is SGHTA and CDR2 is FQGTGA. V lost 4 bases, J lost 5 bases, and 2 bases stayed unmatched. The CDR3 loop spans 13 amino acids. The CDR3 spells CASSYGQGYGYTF. DNA for the CDR3: TGTGCCAGCAGCTATGGACAGGGGTATGGCTACACCTTC.

This chain uses TRBV5-4 with TRBJ1-1, with D perhaps TRBD1 (5 bases). Between the trimmed V and J ends, which lost 4 bases and 1 base, there was a span of 11 bases. CDR3 length: 14 residues. CDR1 and CDR2 (germline): SGHNT, YYREEE (reference sequence). The CDR3 DNA follows: TGTGCCAGCAGCCAGACAGATTCGAACACTGAAGCTTTCTTT. Its translation: CASSQTDSNTEAFF.

The chain employs TRBV18 and TRBJ2-6; D remains unclear. V lost 2 bases and J lost 2, with 4 bases in between. This CDR3 is 14 amino acids long. Germline CDR1 reads KGHSH; CDR2 reads LQKENI. The CDR3 sequence: CASSPGPGANVLTF. The CDR3 DNA follows: TGTGCCAGCTCACCAGGCCCTGGGGCCAACGTCCTGACTTTC.

This chain connects TRBV18 to TRBJ2-3; 8 bases map to TRBD2. The CDR3 extends over 14 amino acids. From germline, CDR1 is KGHSH and CDR2 LQKENI. With 3 bases clipped from V and 5 bases from J, the junction kept 4 bases outside the gene matches. The CDR3 nucleotides are TGTGCCAGCTCACCCCGGGGGGGGGAAGATACGCAGTATTTT. Protein product: CASSPRGGEDTQYF.

CDR3 DNA sequence: TGTGCCAGCAGTGGGGGGGGAGGTTTGGGGTCCTACAATGAGCAGTTCTTC. Translating gives CASSGGGGLGSYNEQFF. The genes are TRBV6-1 and TRBJ2-1, with TRBD2 matching 7 bases. Trimming took 4 bases from V and 1 from J; bases not matched to a gene: 10. CDR1 is MNHNS and CDR2 is SASEGT in the germline V gene. The CDR3 extends over 17 amino acids.

The rearrangement uses TRBV18 and TRBJ1-5; TRBD1 matches 10 bases. Trimming at V came to 6 bases and at J to 7 bases, leaving 9 bases not matched to a gene. The length of the CDR3 is 15 residues. Looked up from germline, CDR1 is KGHSH and CDR2 is LQKENI. The CDR3 reads CASSEGQGRGQPQHF. The CDR3 nucleotides are TGTGCCAGCTCGGAGGGACAGGGGCGTGGGCAGCCCCAGCATTTT.

The rearrangement links TRBV6-1 to TRBJ1-5; TRBD1 matches at 10 bases. The length of the CDR3 is 13 residues. With 8 bases clipped from V and 7 bases from J, the junction kept 5 bases outside the gene matches. Germline-derived CDR1 and CDR2 are MNHNS and SASEGT. CDR3 bases: TGTGCCAGCTGTCGGGACAGGGGCCAGCCCCAGCATTTT. This translates into CASCRDRGQPQHF.

The chain joins TRBV5-1 to TRBJ2-3; 7 bases fit TRBD1. The CDR3 length is 14 residues. Germline CDR1 SGHRS, CDR2 YFSETQ. Unmatched junction bases numbered 7, after V lost 5 bases and J lost 4 bases. The CDR3 bases are TGCGCCAGCAGTCTCCAGACAGGGTCAGATACGCAGTATTTT. Residues: CASSLQTGSDTQYF.